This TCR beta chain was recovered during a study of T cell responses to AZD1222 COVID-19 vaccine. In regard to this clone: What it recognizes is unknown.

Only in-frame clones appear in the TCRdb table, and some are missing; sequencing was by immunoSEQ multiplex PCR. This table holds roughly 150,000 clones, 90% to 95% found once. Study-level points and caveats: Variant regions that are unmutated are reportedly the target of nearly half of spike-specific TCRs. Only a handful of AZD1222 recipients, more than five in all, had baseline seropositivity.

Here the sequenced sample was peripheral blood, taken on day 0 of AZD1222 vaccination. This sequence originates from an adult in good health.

The CDR3 reads CSVVRQSTDTQYF. The CDR3 DNA sequence: TGCAGCGTTGTGCGTCAAAGCACAGATACGCAGTATTTT. The J gene is TRBJ2-3, the V gene TRBV29-1; D not certain. The CDR3 runs 13 residues. V lost 4 bases and J 0 bases, leaving 8 bases between the germline ends. In germline, CDR1 is SQVTM, CDR2 ANQGSEA.